These T cell receptor beta chains were read from a single sample in a study of beta chain features in type 1 diabetes. TCRdb's table, derived via immunoSEQ multiplex PCR, lists solely in-frame clones and lacks some. The table records some 16,000 clones, approximately 79% of them present only once. The material sequenced was stem cell memory CD4+ T cells from blood. The receptors were gathered from a woman between 18 and 30 years old with type 1 diabetes. Both conserved end residues are part of each CDR3. The D gene is left open where the match is weak. Clone size is shown for a subset of rows, as once, few, many or a class of expanded clone.

V gene: TRBV7-9
J gene: TRBJ1-3
clone size: .
D gene: .
CDR3 DNA: TGTGCCAGCAGCTCACAGTTGCACTCTGGAAACACCATATATTTT
CDR3 protein: CASSSQLHSGNTIYF

V gene: TRBV19
J gene: TRBJ2-1
clone size: .
D gene: .
CDR3 DNA: TGTGCCAGTCTCTCGCGCGGCGCCCCCCCCGCGGGTGAGCAGTTCTTC
CDR3 protein: CASLSRGAPPAGEQFF

V gene: TRBV7-2
J gene: TRBJ1-1
clone size: .
D gene: TRBD1
CDR3 DNA: TGTGCCAGCAGCCGAACCGGGACAGGGGAGAAAGCTTTCTTT
CDR3 protein: CASSRTGTGEKAFF

V gene: TRBV5-1
J gene: TRBJ2-7
clone size: once
D gene: TRBD2
CDR3 DNA: TGCGCCAGCAGCTTGGGGCTAGCGGGAGTGGGAGACGAGCAGTACTTC
CDR3 protein: CASSLGLAGVGDEQYF

V gene: TRBV11-2
J gene: TRBJ2-5
clone size: .
D gene: .
CDR3 DNA: TGTGCCAGCAGCCCATTAAAGCTGCAAGAGACCCAGTACTTC
CDR3 protein: CASSPLKLQETQYF

V gene: TRBV2
J gene: TRBJ2-2
clone size: few
D gene: TRBD1
CDR3 DNA: TGTGCCAGCAGTAACCGGGACAGGGTGACTTTCACCGGGGAGCTGTTTTTT
CDR3 protein: CASSNRDRVTFTGELFF

V gene: TRBV5-4
J gene: TRBJ1-2
clone size: .
D gene: .
CDR3 DNA: TGTGCCAGCAGCTTGGGTGGCAGGGGCTATGGCTACACCTTC
CDR3 protein: CASSLGGRGYGYTF

V gene: TRBV18
J gene: TRBJ2-1
clone size: .
D gene: .
CDR3 DNA: TGTGCCAGCTCACCACAGGATTCGGGGAATGAGCAGTTCTTC
CDR3 protein: CASSPQDSGNEQFF

V gene: TRBV28
J gene: TRBJ2-1
clone size: .
D gene: .
CDR3 DNA: TGTGCCAGCAGTCGCATAAGACAGCGACTGGGTGAGCAGTTCTTC
CDR3 protein: CASSRIRQRLGEQFF

V gene: TRBV6-6
J gene: TRBJ2-7
clone size: .
D gene: TRBD2
CDR3 DNA: TGTGCCAGCAGTGGGACTAGCGGAGCCTACGAGCAGTACTTC
CDR3 protein: CASSGTSGAYEQYF

V gene: TRBV9
J gene: TRBJ1-1
clone size: .
D gene: TRBD1
CDR3 DNA: TGTGCCAGCAGCGAAACGTCCGGGACAGGGACAAGCCCTGAAGCTTTCTTT
CDR3 protein: CASSETSGTGTSPEAFF

V gene: TRBV5-1
J gene: TRBJ1-1
clone size: few
D gene: .
CDR3 DNA: TGCGCCAGCAGCTTATCCCAGTTGAACACTGAAGCTTTCTTT
CDR3 protein: CASSLSQLNTEAFF

V gene: TRBV5-4
J gene: TRBJ2-1
clone size: .
D gene: .
CDR3 DNA: TGTGCCAGCAGCTTGAAGGTGGGAGGACGGCACAATGAGCAGTTCTTC
CDR3 protein: CASSLKVGGRHNEQFF

V gene: TRBV5-6
J gene: TRBJ2-1
clone size: .
D gene: TRBD2
CDR3 DNA: TGTGCCAGCAGCTCCCTAGCGGGAGCTGGGGATGAGCAGTTCTTC
CDR3 protein: CASSSLAGAGDEQFF

V gene: TRBV6-6
J gene: TRBJ2-1
clone size: .
D gene: TRBD2
CDR3 DNA: TGTGCCAGCAGCCTACGCGGGAGTAATGAGCAGTTCTTC
CDR3 protein: CASSLRGSNEQFF

V gene: TRBV28
J gene: TRBJ2-3
clone size: .
D gene: TRBD2
CDR3 DNA: TGTGCCAGCCACTATAGCGGGAATACGCAGTATTTT
CDR3 protein: CASHYSGNTQYF

V gene: TRBV5-1
J gene: TRBJ1-2
clone size: .
D gene: .
CDR3 DNA: TGCGCCAGCAGCTTGGGGGCGGGAATGACTAACTATGGCTACACCTTC
CDR3 protein: CASSLGAGMTNYGYTF

V gene: TRBV4-1
J gene: TRBJ2-5
clone size: .
D gene: TRBD1
CDR3 DNA: TGCGCCAGCAGCCAAGTCCATATCAGGGGGCGCGTGGGGACCCAGTACTTC
CDR3 protein: CASSQVHIRGRVGTQYF

V gene: TRBV7-8
J gene: TRBJ2-3
clone size: .
D gene: TRBD2
CDR3 DNA: TGTGCCAGCAGCTTACAAGGGAGGAGCGGGAGATGGGGCACAGATACGCAGTATTTT
CDR3 protein: CASSLQGRSGRWGTDTQYF

V gene: TRBV20-1
J gene: TRBJ2-5
clone size: .
D gene: .
CDR3 DNA: TGCAGTGCAGAGGGCGAGACCCAGTACTTC
CDR3 protein: CSAEGETQYF

V gene: TRBV6-1
J gene: TRBJ1-1
clone size: .
D gene: TRBD1
CDR3 DNA: TGTGCCAGCAAACAGGGGATGAACACTGAAGCTTTCTTT
CDR3 protein: CASKQGMNTEAFF

V gene: TRBV10-3
J gene: TRBJ1-2
clone size: .
D gene: TRBD1
CDR3 DNA: TGTGCCATCAGTGAAGGACAGGGGGCTAACTATGGCTACACCTTC
CDR3 protein: CAISEGQGANYGYTF

V gene: TRBV27
J gene: TRBJ1-1
clone size: .
D gene: TRBD1
CDR3 DNA: TGTGCCAGCAGTTGGACAGGGTGGAGGACTGAAGCTTTCTTT
CDR3 protein: CASSWTGWRTEAFF

V gene: TRBV15
J gene: TRBJ2-1
clone size: .
D gene: TRBD2
CDR3 DNA: TGTGCCACCAGCAGAGAGACTAGCGGTTACAATGAGCAGTTCTTC
CDR3 protein: CATSRETSGYNEQFF

V gene: TRBV21-1
J gene: TRBJ1-1
clone size: .
D gene: .
CDR3 DNA: TGTGCCAGCAGCAAAGTAAAGGACAGGGGAGGGAGGATTGCTTTCTTT
CDR3 protein: CASSKVKDRGGRIAFF

V gene: TRBV19
J gene: TRBJ1-1
clone size: .
D gene: .
CDR3 DNA: TGTGCCAGTAGTGTACAGGGAGCCGGTGAAGCTTTCTTT
CDR3 protein: CASSVQGAGEAFF

V gene: TRBV9
J gene: TRBJ2-4
clone size: once
D gene: TRBD1
CDR3 DNA: TGTGCCAGCAGCCCGGGACAGGGGAAGGTAGCCAAAAACATTCAGTACTTC
CDR3 protein: CASSPGQGKVAKNIQYF

V gene: TRBV18
J gene: TRBJ1-1
clone size: .
D gene: .
CDR3 DNA: TGTGCCAGCTCGCAGGGGCGCAGTCTGAACACTGAAGCTTTCTTT
CDR3 protein: CASSQGRSLNTEAFF

V gene: TRBV4-2
J gene: TRBJ2-7
clone size: .
D gene: TRBD2
CDR3 DNA: TGTGCCAGCAGCCAAGATCTGGGACTAGCGTACGAGCAGTACTTC
CDR3 protein: CASSQDLGLAYEQYF

V gene: TRBV7-9
J gene: TRBJ1-1
clone size: .
D gene: .
CDR3 DNA: TGTGCCAGCAGCTTAGCGGGAGCGAACACTGAAGCTTTCTTT
CDR3 protein: CASSLAGANTEAFF

V gene: TRBV29-1
J gene: TRBJ2-5
clone size: few
D gene: TRBD1
CDR3 DNA: TGCAGCGCGACAGGGAGTGGAGAGACCCAGTACTTC
CDR3 protein: CSATGSGETQYF

V gene: TRBV6-1
J gene: TRBJ2-1
clone size: .
D gene: TRBD1
CDR3 DNA: TGTGCCAGCAGTGAAGCGCCGGGACAGGGGACACAGAGCTCCTACAATGAGCAGTTCTTC
CDR3 protein: CASSEAPGQGTQSSYNEQFF

V gene: TRBV29-1
J gene: TRBJ1-1
clone size: .
D gene: .
CDR3 DNA: TGCAGCGCCGGGGAGGGACCCCGAGCTTTCTTT
CDR3 protein: CSAGEGPRAFF

V gene: TRBV2
J gene: TRBJ2-7
clone size: .
D gene: .
CDR3 DNA: TGTGCCAGCCGCCGGGACTCCTCCTACGAGCAGTACTTC
CDR3 protein: CASRRDSSYEQYF

V gene: TRBV6-6
J gene: TRBJ2-1
clone size: few
D gene: TRBD2
CDR3 DNA: TGTGCCAGCAGTTACGCTAGCGGGAGTTTCAATGAGCAGTTCTTC
CDR3 protein: CASSYASGSFNEQFF

V gene: TRBV10-2
J gene: TRBJ1-5
clone size: .
D gene: .
CDR3 DNA: TGCGCCAGCAGTGCGTGGAAGGGAGGCGATCAGCCCCAGCATTTT
CDR3 protein: CASSAWKGGDQPQHF

V gene: TRBV5-6
J gene: TRBJ1-1
clone size: .
D gene: TRBD1
CDR3 DNA: TGTGCCAGCAGCCTCTGGACAGGGGCGATATTGAACACTGAAGCTTTCTTT
CDR3 protein: CASSLWTGAILNTEAFF

V gene: TRBV5-1
J gene: TRBJ2-6
clone size: .
D gene: .
CDR3 DNA: TGCGCCAGCAGAGCTAGCTCTGGGGCCAACGTCCTGACTTTC
CDR3 protein: CASRASSGANVLTF